The sequence of this T cell receptor beta chain was determined in a study of shared clonotypes between healthy human individuals. Note on this clone: The antigen remains undetermined.

Study-wide findings and caveats: Sequencing depth was a factor that was expected to affect clonotype sharing among donors. Non-shared clonotypes showed lower generation probabilities than clonotypes common to all four donors. Having only a few donors restricted how much genetic and exposure-history diversity was captured.

TCRdb keeps only in-frame clones here, not all; method: immunoSEQ multiplex PCR. The sample contains roughly 2.5 million clones, just over 90% of which appear only once. Germline V CDR1 and CDR2: SGHRS, YFSETQ. The CDR3 runs 16 residues. The germline V and J ends were trimmed by 4 bases and 1 base, with 15 bases remaining between them. The chain recombines TRBV5-1 with TRBJ1-5, with D maybe TRBD1 (5 bases). The TCR comes from a man aged 18 to 30 in good health. The sequenced sample was naive CD4+ T cells sorted from blood. Subset given: CD45RA+ positively selected. CDR3 bases: TGCGCCAGCAGCCCCCCTGGGCGACAGAGCAATCAGCCCCAGCATTTT. This gives the protein CASSPPGRQSNQPQHF.